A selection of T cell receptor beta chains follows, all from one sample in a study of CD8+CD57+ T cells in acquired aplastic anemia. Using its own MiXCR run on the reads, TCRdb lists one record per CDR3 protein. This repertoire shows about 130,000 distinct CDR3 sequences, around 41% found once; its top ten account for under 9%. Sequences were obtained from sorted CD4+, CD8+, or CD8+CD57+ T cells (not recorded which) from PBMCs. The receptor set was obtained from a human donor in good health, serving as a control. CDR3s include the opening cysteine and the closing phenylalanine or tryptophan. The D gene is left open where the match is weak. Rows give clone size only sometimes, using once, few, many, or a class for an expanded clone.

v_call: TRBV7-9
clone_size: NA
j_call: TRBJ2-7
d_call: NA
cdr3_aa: CASSPTASYEQCF
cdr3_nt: TGTGCCAGCAGCCCGACTGCATCCTACGAGCAGTGCTTC

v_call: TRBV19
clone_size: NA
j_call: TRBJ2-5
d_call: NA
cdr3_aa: CASSMGSQETQYF
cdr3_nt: TGTGCCAGTAGTATGGGCAGCCAAGAGACCCAGTACTTC

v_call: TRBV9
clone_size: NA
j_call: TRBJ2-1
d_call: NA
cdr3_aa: CASSGGFRQRPNEQSF
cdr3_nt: TGTGCCAGCAGCGGGGGATTTAGACAGAGACCCAATGAGCAGTCCTTC

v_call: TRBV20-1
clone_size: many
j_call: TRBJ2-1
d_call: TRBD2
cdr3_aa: CSARGTSASSYNEQFF
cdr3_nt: TGCAGTGCTAGAGGGACTAGCGCAAGCTCCTACAATGAGCAGTTCTTC

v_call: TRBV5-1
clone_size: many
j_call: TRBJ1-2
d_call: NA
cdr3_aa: CASSFQGDGYTF
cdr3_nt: TGCGCCAGCAGCTTTCAGGGAGACGGCTACACCTTC

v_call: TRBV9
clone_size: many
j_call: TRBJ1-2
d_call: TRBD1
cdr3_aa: CASSVGTAKDYGYTF
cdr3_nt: TGTGCCAGCAGCGTTGGGACAGCCAAAGACTATGGCTACACCTTC

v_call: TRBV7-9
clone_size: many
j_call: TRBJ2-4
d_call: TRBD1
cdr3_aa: CASSLVASGQSIQYF
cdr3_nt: TGTGCCAGCAGCTTAGTGGCGTCGGGACAGAGCATTCAGTACTTC

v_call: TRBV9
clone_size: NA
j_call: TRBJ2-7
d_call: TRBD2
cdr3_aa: CASSLLSGGSQSSYEQYF
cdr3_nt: TGTGCCAGCAGCTTACTCAGCGGGGGGTCCCAAAGCTCCTACGAGCAGTACTTC

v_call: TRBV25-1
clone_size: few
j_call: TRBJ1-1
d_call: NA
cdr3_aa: CASRRGYTEAFF
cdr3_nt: TGTGCCAGCAGACGGGGGTACACTGAAGCTTTCTTT

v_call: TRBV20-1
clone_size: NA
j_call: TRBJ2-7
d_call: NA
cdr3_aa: CSVLYEQYF
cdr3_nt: TGCAGTGTTCTATACGAGCAGTACTTC

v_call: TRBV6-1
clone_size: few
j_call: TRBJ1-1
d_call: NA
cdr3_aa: CATETRLNTEAFF
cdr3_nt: TGTGCCACCGAGACCAGGTTGAACACTGAAGCTTTCTTT